A single sample is the source of the 19 T cell receptor beta chains below, sequenced in a study of T cells in Graves' hyperthyroidism and ophthalmopathy. Using RNA transcripts as the source, TCR beta CDR3 regions were amplified. Using the HTBI primer set, a first-round RT-PCR was run on the TCR CDR3. TCRdb fed the multiplex PCR reads into MiXCR, producing one record per CDR3 protein. The sample carries some 420,000 distinct CDR3 sequences, roughly an eighth recorded once. Sequencing was performed on blood. Source of these receptors: a woman aged 18-29 years with Graves' hyperthyroidism.

The rearrangement links TRBV20-1 to TRBJ2-7; 8 bases align to TRBD2. This CDR3 is built from 15 residues. Losses at the gene ends were 4 bases for V and 2 bases for J; bases not matched to a gene: 10. CDR1 and CDR2 from the germline V gene are DFQATT and SNEGSKA (reference sequence). For the CDR3, the DNA is TGCAGTGCTAAAAGTAGCGGGACTAATCCCTACGAGCAGTACTTC. This encodes CSAKSSGTNPYEQYF.

V usage is TRBV6-2 or TRBV6-3 and J usage is TRBJ2-2; 7 bases line up with TRBD1. The junction had 6 bases not matched to a gene; V was cut back by 2 bases and J by 6 bases. The germline V gene encodes CDR1 MNHEY and CDR2 SVGEGT. CDR3 length: 15 amino acids. The CDR3 here is CASSYTTGPAGELFF. The CDR3 region has the DNA TGTGCCAGCAGTTACACGACAGGGCCGGCCGGGGAGCTGTTTTTT.

This clonotype was counted a few times. CDR3 region: CASSRGQGVTEAFF. The DNA of the CDR3 is TGTGCCAGTAGCAGAGGACAGGGGGTGACTGAAGCTTTCTTT. The rearrangement uses TRBV19 and TRBJ1-1; 10 bases line up with TRBD1. V was pared by 6 bases and J by 5 bases, with 6 bases of the junction left unmatched. This CDR3 is 14 amino acids long. Looked up from germline, CDR1 is LNHDA and CDR2 is SQIVND (reference sequence).

This clonotype was seen more than once but under ten times. The chain employs TRBV6-2 or TRBV6-3 and TRBJ1-5; D is ambiguous. CDR1 and CDR2 (germline): MNHEY, SVGEGT. This CDR3 spans 16 amino acids. V lost 0 bases, J lost 3 bases, and 12 bases lay in between. CDR3 protein: CASSYSNAGYNQPQHF. CDR3 coding DNA: TGTGCCAGCAGTTACTCGAATGCCGGGTACAATCAGCCCCAGCATTTT.

There are many counts of this clonotype. The chain has TRBV20-1 and TRBJ2-1, with a weak D call TRBD2 (5 bases). Trimming shortened V by 0 bases and J by 11 bases, and 8 bases separated the two germline ends. Germline lookup yields CDR1 DFQATT and CDR2 SNEGSKA (reference sequence). This CDR3 is 11 amino acids long. The CDR3 DNA sequence: TGCAGTGCTAGAGAAGCGGCCCAGCAGTTCTTC. Protein: CSAREAAQQFF.

This clonotype appeared a few times. The chain is built from TRBV5-6 and TRBJ1-2; 9 bases agree with TRBD1. V lost 3 bases and J lost 8; bases outside the gene matches: 5. CDR3 length equals 13 residues. The germline CDR1 and CDR2 sequences are SGHDT and YYEEEE. The chain's CDR3 is CASSWDRAVGYTF. DNA for the CDR3: TGTGCCAGCAGCTGGGACAGGGCGGTCGGCTACACCTTC.

This clonotype has more than one count but fewer than ten. This chain connects TRBV9 to TRBJ2-1; 9 nucleotides agree with TRBD1. This CDR3 region has 18 residues. Germline CDR1 reads SGDLS; CDR2 reads YYNGEE. Losses at the gene ends were 0 bases for V and 3 bases for J; bases not matched to a gene: 10. CDR3 region: CASSVATGTGSLYNEQFF. The CDR3 DNA reads as TGTGCCAGCAGCGTAGCTACTGGGACAGGGTCCCTCTACAATGAGCAGTTCTTC.

This clonotype was seen at least ten times. This chain connects TRBV6-2 or TRBV6-3 to TRBJ2-2; the D call may be TRBD1 or TRBD2 (5 bases each). The germline V and J ends were trimmed by 5 bases and 2 bases, with 12 bases remaining between them. The CDR3 sequence is 15 residues long. Germline CDR1 and CDR2: MNHEY and SVGEGT. The CDR3: CASSVFRDNTGELFF. The DNA of the CDR3 is TGTGCCAGCAGTGTTTTCCGGGACAACACCGGGGAGCTGTTTTTT.

This clonotype has a count of ten or more. J is TRBJ1-2 and V is TRBV10-3, with 7 bases identical to TRBD1. The CDR3 covers 12 residues. V shed 8 bases, J shed 1 base, and the junction held 1 base outside the gene matches. Germline V CDR1 and CDR2: ENHRY, SYGVKD. The CDR3 protein is CAIGQVNYGYTF. The CDR3 DNA reads as TGTGCCATCGGACAGGTTAACTATGGCTACACCTTC.

In this sample, this clonotype turned up a few times. This chain connects TRBV14 to TRBJ2-3; D is possibly TRBD1 or TRBD2 (6 bases each). Trimming took off 7 bases at V and 4 bases at J, with 18 bases between the two ends. The CDR3 length is 15 residues. CDR1 SGHDN and CDR2 FVKESK come from the germline V gene. The CDR3 sequence is CASTLRGEPPDTQYF. The CDR3 DNA sequence: TGTGCCAGCACCCTTAGGGGGGAGCCCCCAGATACGCAGTATTTT.

This clonotype was recorded many times. The V call is TRBV7-8, the J call TRBJ2-7, with 10 bases lining up with TRBD2. V shed 5 bases, J shed 2 bases, and the junction held 6 bases outside the gene matches. The CDR3 totals 15 residues. Germline loops: CDR1 SGHVS, CDR2 FQNEAQ. The CDR3 sequence: CASSPRTSGAYEQYF. The CDR3 nucleotides are TGTGCCAGCAGCCCGAGGACTAGCGGAGCCTACGAGCAGTACTTC.

This clonotype has a count of ten or more. V and J are TRBV29-1 and TRBJ2-6; D uncertain. This CDR3 spans 16 amino acids. Trimming stripped 6 bases from V and 1 base from J, with 16 bases between. Germline CDR1 reads SQVTM; CDR2 reads ANQGSEA. CDR3 amino acids: CSVSNSRISGANVLTF. The CDR3, as DNA: TGCAGCGTGTCGAACTCGAGGATATCTGGGGCCAACGTCCTGACTTTC.

Here the CDR3 DNA reads TGTGCCAGCACACCATGGACTAGCGGGAGTAGAGAGCAGTTCTTC. As protein: CASTPWTSGSREQFF. V and J are TRBV27 and TRBJ2-1; 13 nucleotides match TRBD2. CDR3 length equals 15 residues. Germline values: CDR1 MNHEY, CDR2 SMNVEV (reference sequence). The J segment lost 10 bases and the V segment lost 7 bases, leaving 10 bases of the junction unmatched.

The chain combines TRBV19 with TRBJ2-7, with D possibly TRBD2 on 5 matching bases. The CDR3 consists of 12 residues. V shed 4 bases and J shed 6 bases, with 10 bases lying between them. CDR1 and CDR2 from the germline V gene are LNHDA and SQIVND (reference sequence). CDR3 protein: CASSTLAGEQYF. CDR3 DNA sequence: TGTGCCAGTAGTACCCTAGCAGGCGAGCAGTACTTC.

This clonotype was seen at least ten times. The V gene is TRBV2, the J gene TRBJ2-3; a weak D match, TRBD2 (6 bases). Germline values: CDR1 SNHLY, CDR2 FYNNEI. V lost 7 bases and J lost 4, with 9 bases in between. The CDR3 is made up of 12 amino acids. The CDR3 is CASIERADTQYF. The CDR3 nucleotides read TGTGCCAGCATTGAGCGGGCAGATACGCAGTATTTT.

This clonotype was picked up many times. The chain carries TRBV7-3 and TRBJ2-1; D is ambiguous. From germline, CDR1 is SGHTA and CDR2 FQGTGA. The CDR3 has 12 amino acids. With 4 bases removed from V and 9 bases from J, the gap between germline ends came to 10 bases. The CDR3 loop is CASSSGAAEQFF. DNA for the CDR3: TGTGCCAGCAGCTCAGGTGCGGCTGAGCAGTTCTTC.

This clonotype showed up many times. The V call is TRBV4-3, the J call TRBJ2-7; 11 nucleotides align to TRBD2. Trimming cost V 0 bases and J 3 bases; bases outside gene matches: 4. Germline V CDR1 and CDR2: LGHNA, YSLEER. CDR3 length: 16 amino acids. CDR3 loop: CASSQDALAGGYEQYF. CDR3 coding DNA: TGCGCCAGCAGCCAAGATGCGCTAGCGGGAGGCTACGAGCAGTACTTC.

This clonotype was detected a few times. This chain connects TRBV28 to TRBJ2-1; D ambiguous. From germline, CDR1 is MDHEN and CDR2 SYDVKM. V was clipped by 6 bases and J by 5 bases, with 11 bases between them. This CDR3 is built from 13 residues. CDR3 sequence: CASRESSNNEQFF. In DNA, the CDR3 is TGTGCCAGCAGGGAGTCTTCGAACAATGAGCAGTTCTTC.

This clonotype showed up just a few times. This rearrangement joins TRBV28 to TRBJ1-1; D is undetermined. The V gene lost 5 bases and the J gene lost 13 bases, with 20 bases spanning the gap. Per germline, CDR1 MDHEN and CDR2 SYDVKM. This CDR3 is 13 amino acids long. Here the CDR3 DNA reads TGTGCCAGCAGTCGCCCCCCAGACCCTCGAGTTTTCTTT. The encoded protein is CASSRPPDPRVFF.